These T cell receptor beta chains were read from a single sample in a study of Ad26.COV2.S vaccination and SARS-CoV-2 variants. Here immunoSEQ multiplex PCR was the method, and the copy in TCRdb shows in-frame clones only, minus some. Among under 150,000 clones, 86% were seen once, and the ten largest hold approximately 5%. The source material was peripheral blood, sampled after recovery from COVID-19. Receptors were obtained from a human donor who had recovered from COVID-19. Each CDR3 is given with its conserved first and last residue. D genes are given only for firm matches. For some rows the clone size is stated as once, few or many, or as a class when expanded; others skip it.

d_gene	v_gene	abundance	j_gene	CDR3aa	CDR3nt
NA	TRBV5-1	NA	TRBJ1-2	CASSFWQGSEGYTF	TGCGCCAGCAGCTTCTGGCAGGGTTCGGAGGGCTACACCTTC
TRBD1	TRBV30	NA	TRBJ2-3	CAWSDRGPDTQYF	TGTGCCTGGAGTGACAGGGGGCCAGATACGCAGTATTTT
NA	TRBV30	NA	TRBJ1-1	CAWRVPGANTEAFF	TGTGCCTGGAGGGTCCCAGGCGCGAACACTGAAGCTTTCTTT
NA	TRBV7-2	once	TRBJ1-1	CASSLRVGAEAFF	TGTGCCAGCAGCTTACGGGTTGGGGCTGAAGCTTTCTTT
NA	TRBV6-5	few	TRBJ1-2	CASSYGSPNYGYTF	TGTGCCAGCAGTTATGGTAGTCCTAACTATGGCTACACCTTC
TRBD1	TRBV4-3	NA	TRBJ1-2	CASSGSSTQGMVHYGYTF	TGCGCCAGCAGCGGTAGCTCCACACAGGGGATGGTTCACTATGGCTACACCTTC
NA	TRBV28	NA	TRBJ2-7	CASSPPPGNEQYF	TGTGCCAGCAGCCCCCCCCCGGGCAACGAGCAGTACTTC
NA	TRBV4-2	few	TRBJ2-7	CASSQPRDRSSYEQYF	TGTGCCAGCAGCCAGCCTCGGGACCGCTCGTCCTACGAGCAGTACTTC
NA	TRBV19	NA	TRBJ2-3	CASSIGRPSTDTQYF	TGTGCCAGTAGTATTGGGCGACCTAGCACAGATACGCAGTATTTT
NA	TRBV30	few	TRBJ1-5	CAWSPKAGDNQPQHF	TGTGCCTGGAGTCCTAAAGCGGGTGATAATCAGCCCCAGCATTTT
NA	TRBV9	NA	TRBJ2-5	CASSVDGVGETQYF	TGTGCCAGCAGCGTAGACGGGGTGGGGGAGACCCAGTACTTC
NA	TRBV4-3	NA	TRBJ2-5	CASSQSTDETQYF	TGCGCCAGCAGCCAATCAACAGATGAGACCCAGTACTTC
TRBD1	TRBV7-6	NA	TRBJ1-4	CASSPGTGANEKLFF	TGTGCCAGCAGCCCCGGGACAGGGGCTAATGAAAAACTGTTTTTT
NA	TRBV7-9	NA	TRBJ1-2	CASSSSRVTERANYGYTF	TGTGCCAGCAGCTCATCTCGGGTCACCGAAAGGGCTAACTATGGCTACACCTTC